The present TCR beta chain was sequenced within a study of Tregs in tolerant kidney transplant recipients. Findings of the study overall: Few patients were studied, so findings need validation in larger groups. Expanding Tregs on activated donor B cells appeared to best identify donor-specific TCRbeta clones.

The CDR3 spans 15 residues. CD4+CD25+CD127- Tregs, CD4+CD25- non-Tregs, CD4 and CD8 cells were sorted. About this clone: Its antigen is not known.

Method: immunoSEQ multiplex PCR; TCRdb's copy keeps in-frame clones and lacks some. This table holds 200,000 to 300,000 clones, around 82% found once. The sequencing input was CD4+ T cells from blood. The chain uses TRBV21-1 and TRBJ2-5; the table gives TRBD2 as D, unverified against the DNA. The J call is doubtful: the DNA matches TRBJ2-7 better. TRBV21-1 is a recognized pseudogene. The sequence was collected from a human donor in good health. The CDR3 DNA reads TGTGCCAGCAGCAAAGCTTGCGGGAGAACATACGAGCAGTACTTC. It yields the protein CASSKACGRTYEQYF.